Listed below are T cell receptor beta chains from one sample, sequenced in a study of cytomegalovirus exposure and HLA in healthy donors. Libraries were prepared by immunoSEQ multiplex PCR; TCRdb keeps only in-frame clonotypes and omits some of them. The table records roughly 92,000 clones, roughly 80% of them present only once. The sample consisted of PBMCs. The source is a man aged 50-59 years in good health and CMV-seropositive. Both conserved end residues are part of each CDR3. Fields, in order: CDR3 protein, CDR3 DNA, J gene, D gene, V gene, clone size. The D gene is left open where the match is weak. The size entry is marked missing in some rows and otherwise reads once, few, many or a size class.

CSVEDWAGQGANEKLFF,TGCAGCGTTGAAGATTGGGCTGGCCAGGGGGCTAATGAAAAACTGTTTTTT,TRBJ1-4,TRBD1,TRBV29-1,.
CASSLRDRGPQPQHF,TGTGCCAGCAGTTTAAGGGACAGGGGGCCTCAGCCCCAGCATTTT,TRBJ1-5,TRBD1,TRBV27,once
CASSLPAGGGTGELFF,TGTGCCAGCAGCTTACCAGCGGGAGGGGGCACCGGGGAGCTGTTTTTT,TRBJ2-2,TRBD2,TRBV7-9,.
CASSLGGSSYEQYF,TGCGCCAGCAGCTTGGGCGGAAGCTCCTACGAGCAGTACTTC,TRBJ2-7,.,TRBV5-1,.
CASSSGGISSLINEKLFF,TGTGCCAGCAGCTCGGGGGGCATTTCAAGCCTGATTAATGAAAAACTGTTTTTT,TRBJ1-4,.,TRBV5-4,.
CASSQGLAASYEQYF,TGTGCCAGCAGCCAGGGGCTAGCGGCCTCCTACGAGCAGTACTTC,TRBJ2-7,.,TRBV13,.
CASSSSTGHQPQHF,TGTGCCAGCAGCTCCTCGACAGGGCATCAGCCCCAGCATTTT,TRBJ1-5,TRBD1,TRBV7-9,.
CASSLNGGRGDASEQYF,TGTGCCAGCAGCTTAAACGGAGGGCGGGGTGATGCGAGCGAGCAGTACTTC,TRBJ2-7,.,TRBV7-6,.
CASSFGSSLAKNSQYF,TGTGCCAGCAGTTTTGGGAGTTCCTTAGCCAAAAACAGTCAGTACTTC,TRBJ2-4,.,TRBV27,.
CATSRDLQSGTGSYEQYF,TGTGCCACCAGCAGAGATCTACAAAGCGGGACAGGCTCCTACGAGCAGTACTTC,TRBJ2-7,.,TRBV15,.
CAWSLPWAGGSSEETQYF,TGTGCCTGGAGTCTTCCCTGGGCGGGAGGGTCCTCCGAGGAGACCCAGTACTTC,TRBJ2-5,TRBD2,TRBV30,once
CASSQRGQGRTDTQYF,TGTGCCAGCAGCCAAAGGGGGCAGGGCCGGACAGATACGCAGTATTTT,TRBJ2-3,TRBD1,TRBV2,.
CASSLASGKTYEQYF,TGTGCCAGCAGCTTGGCTTCAGGGAAGACCTACGAGCAGTACTTC,TRBJ2-7,.,TRBV7-9,.
CASSVGVGSTDTQYF,TGTGCCAGCAGCGTAGGGGTCGGGAGCACAGATACGCAGTATTTT,TRBJ2-3,.,TRBV9,once
CASSLNRAQETQYF,TGTGCCAGCAGCCTCAACAGGGCCCAAGAGACCCAGTACTTC,TRBJ2-5,.,TRBV6-5,.
CASSLGLAGVETQYF,TGCGCCAGCAGCTTGGGCCTAGCGGGAGTAGAGACCCAGTACTTC,TRBJ2-5,TRBD2,TRBV5-1,.
CASSENRFAGNTIYF,TGTGCCAGCAGTGAAAACAGGTTCGCAGGAAACACCATATATTTT,TRBJ1-3,.,TRBV25-1,.
CAWRGVNTGELFF,TGTGCCTGGAGAGGAGTGAACACCGGGGAGCTGTTTTTT,TRBJ2-2,.,TRBV30,.
CASSYQGAANEKLFF,TGTGCCAGCAGTTACCAGGGGGCAGCTAATGAAAAACTGTTTTTT,TRBJ1-4,TRBD1,TRBV6-5,.
CASSIWDRGYEQYF,TGTGCCAGCAGCATCTGGGACAGGGGTTACGAGCAGTACTTC,TRBJ2-7,TRBD1,TRBV7-9,.
CASSQEMVGAPLHF,TGCGCCAGCAGCCAAGAAATGGTAGGGGCGCCCCTCCACTTT,TRBJ1-6,.,TRBV4-3,.
CAWSLRGFGNTEAFF,TGTGCCTGGAGTCTACGGGGGTTCGGGAACACTGAAGCTTTCTTT,TRBJ1-1,.,TRBV30,.
CASSSEHRGREAEAFF,TGCGCCAGCAGCTCAGAGCACAGGGGGCGCGAGGCTGAAGCTTTCTTT,TRBJ1-1,TRBD1,TRBV5-1,.
CSVDSGRSETQYF,TGCAGCGTTGATAGCGGGAGATCTGAGACCCAGTACTTC,TRBJ2-5,TRBD2,TRBV29-1,.
CASSYLNEQFF,TGTGCCAGCAGTTACCTCAATGAGCAGTTCTTC,TRBJ2-1,.,TRBV6-5,.
CSVGTRSRETQYF,TGCAGCGTTGGAACCAGGTCAAGGGAGACCCAGTACTTC,TRBJ2-5,.,TRBV29-1,.
CASSEAGAGGLDTQYF,TGTGCCAGCAGTGAAGCGGGAGCGGGAGGTTTAGATACGCAGTATTTT,TRBJ2-3,TRBD2,TRBV2,.
CASLTGGWETQYF,TGTGCCAGCTTGACAGGGGGCTGGGAGACCCAGTACTTC,TRBJ2-5,TRBD1,TRBV2,.
CASSLFPGTASAEQYF,TGCGCCAGCAGCCTGTTTCCAGGAACAGCCTCGGCCGAGCAGTACTTC,TRBJ2-7,.,TRBV5-1,.
CASSLGSVPHHGEQYF,TGTGCCAGCAGCTTAGGGTCAGTTCCACACCATGGCGAGCAGTACTTC,TRBJ2-7,.,TRBV7-8,.
CASSQGHTSGTDGELFF,TGTGCCAGCAGCCAAGGGCACACTAGCGGGACGGACGGGGAGCTGTTTTTT,TRBJ2-2,TRBD2,TRBV4-2,few
CASTQGVGMNTEAFF,TGTGCCAGCACCCAAGGGGTAGGCATGAACACTGAAGCTTTCTTT,TRBJ1-1,.,TRBV27,.
CASSPLAGLPEQYF,TGTGCCAGCAGCCCACTAGCGGGACTACCCGAGCAGTACTTC,TRBJ2-7,TRBD2,TRBV11-2,.
CASSPTGPVDYGYTF,TGTGCCAGCAGCCCGACAGGTCCTGTCGACTATGGCTACACCTTC,TRBJ1-2,.,TRBV27,once
CASSEGVNYGYTF,TGTGCCAGCTCTGAAGGGGTTAACTATGGCTACACCTTC,TRBJ1-2,.,TRBV6-4,.
CASSPSRYEQYF,TGTGCCAGCAGCCCCTCGCGCTACGAGCAGTACTTC,TRBJ2-7,.,TRBV11-2,few
CASSALGQGALSDTQYF,TGTGCCAGCAGTGCCTTGGGACAGGGGGCCTTATCAGATACGCAGTATTTT,TRBJ2-3,TRBD1,TRBV25-1,.
CASSYFRDRGFFTDTQYF,TGTGCCAGCAGTTACTTTCGGGACAGGGGATTTTTCACAGATACGCAGTATTTT,TRBJ2-3,TRBD1,TRBV6-7,.
CSVEDRPGNTIYF,TGCAGCGTTGAGGACAGGCCTGGAAACACCATATATTTT,TRBJ1-3,TRBD1,TRBV29-1,.
CASRIAGGETDTQYF,TGCGCCAGCAGGATAGCGGGAGGCGAAACAGATACGCAGTATTTT,TRBJ2-3,TRBD2,TRBV5-1,once
CASSEAGASGRVSSYNEQFF,TGTGCCAGCAGTGAAGCTGGCGCTAGCGGGAGGGTAAGCTCCTACAATGAGCAGTTCTTC,TRBJ2-1,TRBD2,TRBV6-1,once
CASSRTSGSSYEQYF,TGTGCCAGCAGCCGTACTAGCGGGAGTTCCTACGAGCAGTACTTC,TRBJ2-7,TRBD2,TRBV7-2,.
CAWSVGLDSNEQFF,TGTGCCTGGAGTGTTGGCTTGGACTCCAATGAGCAGTTCTTC,TRBJ2-1,.,TRBV30,few
CASRVTADYNEQFF,TGTGCCAGCCGCGTGACAGCAGATTACAATGAGCAGTTCTTC,TRBJ2-1,.,TRBV27,.
CASSQTGEGIRGYTF,TGTGCCAGCAGCCAGACGGGGGAGGGGATAAGGGGCTACACCTTC,TRBJ1-2,.,TRBV5-4,.
CASSPIGRGNEQFF,TGCGCCAGCAGCCCCATCGGGAGGGGCAATGAGCAGTTCTTC,TRBJ2-1,TRBD2,TRBV4-1,.